The TCR beta chain described here comes from a study of T cells in Graves' hyperthyroidism and ophthalmopathy. The TCR beta CDR3 regions underwent amplification using RNA transcripts as the source. The HTBI primer set was used in a first-round RT-PCR of the TCR CDR3. Each CDR3 protein gets one entry after TCRdb re-called the multiplex PCR reads with MiXCR. The table records under 350,000 distinct CDR3 sequences, about 18% of them present only once. Trimming removed 5 bases at V and 4 bases at J, with 11 bases between. The CDR3 runs to 14 residues. This clonotype was seen many times. The chain carries TRBV12-3 or TRBV12-4 and TRBJ1-4; D is undetermined. Sequencing used blood. The TCR originated in a woman between 45 and 65 years old with Graves' hyperthyroidism. In DNA form, the CDR3 reads TGTGCCAGCAGTCCCCCGGGATTTAATGAAAAACTGTTTTTT. Translated: CASSPPGFNEKLFF.